This entry lists 27 T cell receptor beta chains sequenced from one sample in a study of blood T cell repertoires in COVID-19. Profiled with immunoSEQ multiplex PCR; TCRdb holds only in-frame clones, not every one. The table lists some 13,000 clones, 86% of them singletons. Material for sequencing was peripheral blood. These TCRs come from a man at least 80 years old with acute or convalescent COVID-19.

This clone was detected only a few times. The chain joins TRBV11-3 to TRBJ2-2; TRBD2 aligns across 13 bases. From germline, CDR1 is SGHNT and CDR2 YENEEA. The CDR3 has 19 amino acids. With 6 bases clipped from V and 3 bases from J, the junction kept 13 bases outside the gene matches. CDR3 region: CASSNPSYGLAGDTGELFF. The CDR3, as DNA: TGTGCCAGCAGTAATCCCTCTTATGGACTAGCGGGAGACACCGGGGAGCTGTTTTTT.

The chain combines TRBV4-2 with TRBJ2-3; TRBD2 aligns across 11 bases. Germline V gene sequence: CDR1 LGHNA, CDR2 YNFKEQ. This CDR3 is 15 amino acids long. With 0 bases clipped from V and 7 bases from J, the junction kept 3 bases outside the gene matches. CDR3: CASSQDLAGGYTQYF. CDR3 sequence (DNA): TGTGCCAGCAGCCAAGATCTAGCGGGGGGATATACGCAGTATTTT.

V usage is TRBV6-7 and J usage is TRBJ2-5; 8 bases align to TRBD1. TRBV6-7 is sorted into the ORF group, with uncertain function. V shed 10 bases, J shed 6 bases, and the junction held 13 bases outside the gene matches. This CDR3 is 14 amino acids long. CDR3 residues: CATRSDRVRKTQYF. The CDR3 DNA reads as TGTGCCACCCGTTCGGACAGGGTGAGAAAGACCCAGTACTTC.

The chain links TRBV12-3 or TRBV12-4 to TRBJ2-1; D is uncertain. V lost 6 bases and J 3 bases, leaving 6 bases between the germline ends. The CDR3 spans 12 residues. The CDR3 protein is CASRLLYNEQFF. CDR3 sequence (DNA): TGTGCCAGCAGGCTACTCTACAATGAGCAGTTCTTC.

The chain combines TRBV9 with TRBJ1-2, with D possibly matching TRBD1 (6 bases). In germline, CDR1 is SGDLS, CDR2 YYNGEE. V was shortened by 2 bases and J by 4 bases, with 6 bases between the two germline ends. The CDR3 runs to 12 residues. The chain's CDR3 is CASSVTGYGYTF. The CDR3 DNA reads as TGTGCCAGCAGCGTGACAGGCTATGGCTACACCTTC. The entire variable domain, with the rest obtained from reference TRBV9 and TRBJ1-2, is as follows: DSGVTQTPKHLITATGQRVTLRCSPRSGDLSVYWYQQSLDQGLQFLIQYYNGEERAKGNILERFSAQQFPDLHSELNLSSLELGDSALYFCASSVTGYGYTFGSGTRLTVV.

CDR3 coding DNA: TGTGCCAGCAGCTCATACCTAAATGAGCAGTTCTTC. The encoded protein is CASSSYLNEQFF. V is TRBV11-3 and J is TRBJ2-1; D call uncertain. Trimming shortened V by 4 bases and J by 7 bases, and 8 bases separated the two germline ends. This CDR3 has 12 residues. Germline V lookup: CDR1 SGHNT, CDR2 YENEEA.

The gene calls are TRBV4-2 and TRBJ1-1; TRBD1 might be the D (6 bases). There are 15 residues in the CDR3. Between the trimmed V and J ends, which lost 1 base and 6 bases, there was a span of 15 bases. CDR1 and CDR2 (germline): LGHNA, YNFKEQ. This chain's CDR3 is CASSQVNQGFAEAFF. The CDR3 DNA sequence: TGTGCCAGCAGCCAAGTGAATCAGGGGTTCGCTGAAGCTTTCTTT.

V usage is TRBV12-3 or TRBV12-4 and J usage is TRBJ1-1, with D uncertain. The length of the CDR3 is 13 residues. V shed 3 bases and J shed 0 bases, with 5 bases lying between them. The chain's CDR3 is CASSFSLNTEAFF. The CDR3 DNA follows: TGTGCCAGCAGTTTCTCCCTGAACACTGAAGCTTTCTTT.

The V call is TRBV30, the J call TRBJ2-7; TRBD2 is a possible D gene (5 bases). Germline V gene sequence: CDR1 GTSNPN, CDR2 SVGIG (reference sequence). There are 12 residues in the CDR3. Trimming took 0 bases from V and 11 from J, leaving 14 bases between them. The CDR3 loop reads CAWSVVGEKEYF. CDR3 coding DNA: TGTGCCTGGAGTGTAGTCGGGGAAAAGGAGTACTTC.

This rearrangement joins TRBV7-6 to TRBJ2-2, with unresolved D. Germline loops: CDR1 SGHVS, CDR2 FNYEAQ. This CDR3 region has 18 residues. The V end lost 1 base, the J end lost 6 bases, and 21 bases lay between the germline ends. Here the CDR3 DNA reads TGTGCCAGCAGCTTAGAATCCCAGAGGTCTTCTTTCGCCGGGGAGCTGTTTTTT. Its protein is CASSLESQRSSFAGELFF.

The gene calls are TRBV5-1 and TRBJ2-7; 9 nucleotides line up with TRBD1. The CDR3 length is 15 residues. In germline, CDR1 is SGHRS, CDR2 YFSETQ. The V gene end was trimmed by 4 bases and the J gene end by 2 bases; junction bases not matched to a gene: 7. This CDR3 is CASSTGTGFPYEQYF. The CDR3 DNA reads as TGCGCCAGCAGCACCGGGACAGGGTTTCCCTACGAGCAGTACTTC.

The chain has TRBV19 and TRBJ1-2, with 7 positions matching TRBD1. The CDR3 has 15 residues. CDR1 is LNHDA, CDR2 SQIVND, per germline (reference sequence). The junction had 15 bases not matched to a gene; V was cut back by 10 bases and J by 4 bases. CDR3 DNA: TGTGCCACCTATCGGGACAGCTACGGCTTCTATGGCTACACCTTC. Its translation is CATYRDSYGFYGYTF.

The chain combines TRBV7-6 with TRBJ2-6; the D gene is possibly TRBD2 (6 bases). Per the germline V gene, CDR1 is SGHVS and CDR2 is FNYEAQ. This CDR3 is built from 16 residues. V was pared by 3 bases and J by 0 bases, with 9 bases between. The CDR3 sequence is CASSFGGFSGANVLTF. CDR3 nucleotide sequence: TGTGCCAGCAGCTTTGGAGGGTTCTCTGGGGCCAACGTCCTGACTTTC. Full variable domain (remainder filled in from reference TRBV7-6 and TRBJ2-6): GAGVSQSPRYKVTKRGQDVALRCDPISGHVSLYWYRQALGQGPEFLTYFNYEAQQDKSGLPNDRFSAERPEGSISTLTIQRTEQRDSAMYRCASSFGGFSGANVLTFGAGSRLTVL.

The chain employs TRBV24-1 and TRBJ2-1; 7 bases are a match to TRBD2. The CDR3 totals 13 residues. In germline, CDR1 is KGHDR, CDR2 SFDVKD. V gave up 4 bases and J gave up 6 bases; unmatched junction bases: 2. CDR3: CATSERESNEQFF. The CDR3 nucleotides are TGTGCCACCAGTGAGCGGGAGTCCAATGAGCAGTTCTTC.

This sequence joins TRBV5-5 and TRBJ1-3, with 11 bases fitting TRBD1. Trimming took 4 bases from V and 4 from J; bases not matched to a gene: 4. CDR3 length: 15 amino acids. Germline lookup yields CDR1 SGHKS and CDR2 YYEKEE (reference sequence). CDR3 DNA sequence: TGTGCCAGCAGCCCGGACAGGGGGCTCGGAAACACCATATATTTT. Translated, it gives CASSPDRGLGNTIYF.

The rearrangement joins TRBV5-1 to TRBJ2-1; D is uncertain. There are 13 residues in the CDR3. The germline V gene encodes CDR1 SGHRS and CDR2 YFSETQ. V shed 4 bases and J shed 6 bases, with 11 bases lying between them. The CDR3 DNA sequence: TGCGCCAGCAGCACTCAGACGGGCAATGAGCAGTTCTTC. Amino acids: CASSTQTGNEQFF.

The chain employs TRBV5-1 and TRBJ2-3, with 8 positions matching TRBD1. Germline assignment: CDR1 SGHRS and CDR2 YFSETQ. The CDR3 extends over 16 amino acids. V lost 1 base to trimming and J lost 0 bases; unmatched junction nucleotides: 4. CDR3 region: CASSLRGQDSTDTQYF. The CDR3 nucleotides are TGCGCCAGCAGCTTGCGGGGACAGGATAGCACAGATACGCAGTATTTT.

The table lists this clone with a count of one. J is TRBJ2-3 and V is TRBV5-1; unclear D gene. CDR3 length equals 15 residues. Deletions cut 2 bases from V and 4 bases from J, with 14 bases between. In germline, CDR1 is SGHRS, CDR2 YFSETQ. The CDR3 DNA is TGCGCCAGCAGCTTCTTCCCAGAAGTTTCAGATACGCAGTATTTT. Translating gives CASSFFPEVSDTQYF.

This clone has a handful of counts. This chain connects TRBV2 to TRBJ1-3, with 8 bases that match TRBD1. Trimming removed 2 bases from V and 2 bases from J; junction bases left unmatched: 5. Germline assignment: CDR1 SNHLY and CDR2 FYNNEI. CDR3 length: 16 residues. CDR3 residues: CASSESRDRTGNTIYF. In DNA form, the CDR3 reads TGTGCCAGCAGTGAATCGAGGGACAGGACTGGAAACACCATATATTTT.

The chain uses TRBV9 and TRBJ2-1; 10 bases align to TRBD2. Trimming at V came to 0 bases and at J to 9 bases, leaving 6 bases not matched to a gene. CDR1 and CDR2 (germline): SGDLS, YYNGEE. CDR3 size: 15 residues. The CDR3 bases are TGTGCCAGCAGCGTAGTACTAGCGGGGTCTGGTGAGCAGTTCTTC. Translated: CASSVVLAGSGEQFF.

CDR3 amino acids: CAIRASSGANVLTF. The DNA of the CDR3 is TGTGCCATCAGGGCCTCTTCTGGGGCCAACGTCCTGACTTTC. The rearrangement links TRBV10-3 to TRBJ2-6; D not resolved. The CDR3 totals 14 residues. Germline V lookup: CDR1 ENHRY, CDR2 SYGVKD. The V and J ends lost 6 bases and 1 base respectively, with 7 bases between them.

This clone was seen more than once but under ten times. The CDR3 spells CAWSPGVGYNEQFF. The CDR3, as DNA: TGTGCCTGGTCTCCGGGAGTCGGCTACAATGAGCAGTTCTTC. The J gene is TRBJ2-1, the V gene TRBV30; tentatively, D is TRBD2 (6 bases). V was trimmed by 5 bases and J by 3 bases, leaving 14 bases between them. Germline lookup yields CDR1 GTSNPN and CDR2 SVGIG (reference sequence). CDR3 length: 14 amino acids. The full variable domain, with the rest looked up from reference TRBV30 and TRBJ2-1, is SQTIHQWPATLVQPVGSPLSLECTVEGTSNPNLYWYRQAAGRGLQLLFYSVGIGQISSEVPQNLSASRPQDRQFILSSKKLLLSDSGFYLCAWSPGVGYNEQFFGPGTRLTVL.

This rearrangement joins TRBV19 to TRBJ2-2, with 10 positions matching TRBD2. Looked up from germline, CDR1 is LNHDA and CDR2 is SQIVND (reference sequence). J lost 6 bases, V lost 3 bases, and 4 bases had no gene match. The CDR3 is 15 amino acids. The CDR3, as DNA: TGTGCCAGTAGTATCAGCGGGAGGGCTCCCGGGGAGCTGTTTTTT. It codes for CASSISGRAPGELFF.

The chain combines TRBV6-5 with TRBJ2-3, with D perhaps TRBD2 (5 bases). V was trimmed by 0 bases and J by 6 bases, leaving 13 bases between them. The CDR3 runs 15 residues. Germline assignment: CDR1 MNHEY and CDR2 SVGAGI. This chain's CDR3 is CASSYSRGGRDTQYF. In nucleotides, the CDR3 is TGTGCCAGCAGTTACTCGCGCGGAGGAAGGGATACGCAGTATTTT.

V and J are TRBV27 and TRBJ2-1, with 14 bases fitting TRBD2. Losses at the gene ends were 5 bases for V and 7 bases for J; bases not matched to a gene: 7. Germline CDR1 and CDR2: MNHEY and SMNVEV (reference sequence). The CDR3 contains 16 residues. The chain's CDR3 is CASSLRTSGRSNEQFF. CDR3 sequence (DNA): TGTGCCAGCAGTCTAAGGACTAGCGGGAGGTCTAATGAGCAGTTCTTC.

V and J are TRBV5-5 and TRBJ1-1; D remains unclear. Germline lookup yields CDR1 SGHKS and CDR2 YYEKEE (reference sequence). The length of the CDR3 is 14 residues. Trimming took 2 bases from V and 4 from J, leaving 12 bases between them. The CDR3 loop reads CASSFEWESTEAFF. CDR3 DNA: TGTGCCAGCAGCTTTGAATGGGAGTCCACTGAAGCTTTCTTT.

This chain links TRBV3-1 (or the pseudogene TRBV3-2) with TRBJ2-1, with 12 bases fitting TRBD2. Germline CDR1 reads LGHDT; CDR2 reads YNNKEL (reference sequence). V was pared by 3 bases and J by 4 bases, with 4 bases of the junction left unmatched. CDR3 size: 16 residues. DNA for the CDR3: TGTGCCAGCAGCCACGGACTAGCGGGGCGATACAATGAGCAGTTCTTC. Translation: CASSHGLAGRYNEQFF.